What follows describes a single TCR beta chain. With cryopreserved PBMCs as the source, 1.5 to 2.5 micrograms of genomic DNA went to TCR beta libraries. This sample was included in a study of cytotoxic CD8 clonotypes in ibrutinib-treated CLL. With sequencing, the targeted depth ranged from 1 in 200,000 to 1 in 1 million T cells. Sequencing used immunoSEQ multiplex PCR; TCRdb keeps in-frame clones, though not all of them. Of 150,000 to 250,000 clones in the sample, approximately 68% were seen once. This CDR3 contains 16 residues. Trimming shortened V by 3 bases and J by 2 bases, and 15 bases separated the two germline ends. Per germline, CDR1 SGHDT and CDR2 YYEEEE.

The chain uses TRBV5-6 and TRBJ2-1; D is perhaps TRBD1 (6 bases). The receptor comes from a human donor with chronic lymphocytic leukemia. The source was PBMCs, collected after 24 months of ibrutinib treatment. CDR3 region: CASSSSGQRTYNEQFF. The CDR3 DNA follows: TGTGCCAGCAGCTCAAGTGGACAGAGGACCTACAATGAGCAGTTCTTC. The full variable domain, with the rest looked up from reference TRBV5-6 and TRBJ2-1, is DAGVTQSPTHLIKTRGQQVTLRCSPKSGHDTVSWYQQALGQGPQFIFQYYEEEERQRGNFPDRFSGHQFPNYSSELNVNALLLGDSALYLCASSSSGQRTYNEQFFGPGTRLTVL.